Reported below is one T cell receptor (beta chain). These data belong to a study of cytomegalovirus exposure and HLA in healthy donors. The primer mix had 60 Vbeta and 13 Jbeta primers. Some clones are missing from TCRdb's copy, which holds only in-frame ones; the method was immunoSEQ multiplex PCR. The sample holds about 140,000 clones, approximately 79% seen once. The CDR3 is 14 amino acids. Deletions cut 3 bases from V and 5 bases from J, with 11 bases between. Germline loops: CDR1 SNHLY, CDR2 FYNNEI. The chain carries TRBV2 and TRBJ2-1; TRBD1 is a possible D gene (6 bases). Input material: PBMCs. The receptor comes from a woman aged 25 to 45 in good health and CMV-seronegative. In DNA form, the CDR3 reads TGTGCCAGCAGTGACGGACAGTTTGACAATGAGCAGTTCTTC. Translating gives CASSDGQFDNEQFF.